Listed below are T cell receptor beta chains from one sample, sequenced in a study of T cell responses to AZD1222 COVID-19 vaccine. Profiling relied on immunoSEQ multiplex PCR, and the TCRdb table lists in-frame clones only, not all of them. The sample yields 120,000 or so clones, over 75% seen once. Sample: peripheral blood, taken on day 0 of AZD1222 vaccination. The receptors were sampled from an adult in good health. CDR3s include the opening cysteine and the closing phenylalanine or tryptophan. A D gene is named only where the DNA matches it firmly. Clone size is given for some rows only: seen once, a few or many times, or a class if the clone is expanded.

d_gene,v_gene,abundance,j_gene,CDR3nt,CDR3aa
.,TRBV18,.,TRBJ1-1,TGTGCCAGCTCACCACCCTGGTCGGCAGGGGACACTGAAGCTTTCTTT,CASSPPWSAGDTEAFF
.,TRBV28,.,TRBJ2-7,TGTGCCAGCAGTAGGTTTTACGAGCAGTACTTC,CASSRFYEQYF
.,TRBV18,.,TRBJ1-5,TGTGCCAGCTCACCACTGTCAGGATACAATCAGCCCCAGCATTTT,CASSPLSGYNQPQHF
.,TRBV10-3,.,TRBJ1-1,TGTGCCTCTGGGGGGGGGAACACTGAAGCTTTCTTT,CASGGGNTEAFF
.,TRBV27,.,TRBJ1-5,TGTGCCAGCCGCAAGAGTTCCGGCTATAGCAATCAGCCCCAGCATTTT,CASRKSSGYSNQPQHF
TRBD2,TRBV7-9,.,TRBJ2-2,TGTGCCAGCAGCTTGGGCGGGAGAAGGTCCGGGGAGCTGTTTTTT,CASSLGGRRSGELFF
.,TRBV11-3,.,TRBJ2-5,TGTGCCAGCAGCTTAGACGGGAGCCAAGAGACCCAGTACTTC,CASSLDGSQETQYF
.,TRBV14,.,TRBJ2-4,TGTGCCAGCAGCCGATGGCAGGGCCGGGGTACAAACATTCAGTACTTC,CASSRWQGRGTNIQYF
.,TRBV5-1,.,TRBJ1-6,TGCGCCAGCAGCTCGGACGGTCATAATTCACCCCTCCACTTT,CASSSDGHNSPLHF
.,TRBV27,.,TRBJ1-1,TGTGCCAGCAGTTTATGGCAGCTAGGTGAAGCTTTCTTT,CASSLWQLGEAFF
.,TRBV12-5,few,TRBJ2-7,TGTGCTAGTGGTTTGGTACCCCAGATCCCCTACACCGGCGAGCAGTACTTC,CASGLVPQIPYTGEQYF
.,TRBV20-1,.,TRBJ2-7,TGCAGTGCTAGTCCTCCTGCAGGGGCGCGATACGAGCAGTACTTC,CSASPPAGARYEQYF
TRBD2,TRBV11-2,.,TRBJ2-2,TGTGCCAGCAGCCGGACTAGCGGGGGGCCGGGCACCGGGGAGCTGTTTTTT,CASSRTSGGPGTGELFF
.,TRBV11-3,.,TRBJ1-1,TGTGCCAGCAGCTTAAATGCCAGGGAAAGCACTGAAGCTTTCTTT,CASSLNARESTEAFF
TRBD2,TRBV12-3/TRBV12-4,.,TRBJ2-7,TGTGCCAGCAGTTTAGCCACTAGCGGGGGAAGGAACTTC,CASSLATSGGRNF
TRBD2,TRBV3-1/TRBV3-2,.,TRBJ2-3,TGTGCCAGCAGCCAAGATGAGACTAGCGGCAGCACAGATACGCAGTATTTT,CASSQDETSGSTDTQYF
TRBD1,TRBV19,.,TRBJ1-2,TGTGCCAGTAGTAGGACAGGGGATCGCTACACCTTC,CASSRTGDRYTF
TRBD2,TRBV19,few,TRBJ2-7,TGTGCCGTACGGGGGGGTAGCTCCTACGAGCAGTACTTC,CAVRGGSSYEQYF
TRBD2,TRBV5-6,.,TRBJ2-3,TGTGCCAGCAGCTCCTTATCTAGCGGGAGAGACGATTTT,CASSSLSSGRDDF
.,TRBV29-1,.,TRBJ1-1,TGCAGCGTTGGGGAGGGCATGAACACTGAAGCTTTCTTT,CSVGEGMNTEAFF
.,TRBV5-4,few,TRBJ1-5,TGTGCCAGCAGTGCCGGGACTGAGAATCAGCCCCAGCATTTT,CASSAGTENQPQHF
.,TRBV3-1/TRBV3-2,.,TRBJ2-3,TGTGCCAGCAGCCAAGATTGGACGAGTAATACGCAGTATTTT,CASSQDWTSNTQYF
.,TRBV6-4,.,TRBJ2-1,TGTGCCAGCGCCCCCGGCGTAAGCTCCTACAATGAGCAGTTCTTC,CASAPGVSSYNEQFF
.,TRBV5-4,.,TRBJ1-6,TGTGCCAGCAGCTTGGAAAGGGACGGTTCACCCCTCCACTTT,CASSLERDGSPLHF
.,TRBV5-1,.,TRBJ1-1,TGCGCCAGCAGCTTGGAACTGGGTAACACTGAAGCTTTCTTT,CASSLELGNTEAFF
.,TRBV25-1,.,TRBJ2-7,TGTGCCAGCACCCGGGACGGCTCCTACGAGCAGTACTTC,CASTRDGSYEQYF
.,TRBV11-2,.,TRBJ1-5,TGTCACACCCACTGGGGACAAAGGGCAATTAGGCAGCCCCAGCATTTT,CHTHWGQRAIRQPQHF
.,TRBV7-2,once,TRBJ1-1,TGTGCCAGCAGCCCCTCCAGGACGCGGCGCACTGAAGCTTTCTTT,CASSPSRTRRTEAFF
TRBD1,TRBV4-3,.,TRBJ1-5,TGCGCCAGCAGCCAAGCTTGGACAGGGGATCAGCCCCAGCATTTT,CASSQAWTGDQPQHF
.,TRBV9,few,TRBJ2-7,TGTGCCAGCAGCGTAGGCTCCAGAGGGGCCTCCTACGAGCAGTACTTC,CASSVGSRGASYEQYF
.,TRBV30,.,TRBJ1-1,TGTGCCTGGAAGGTCGGACTGAACACTGAAGCTTTCTTT,CAWKVGLNTEAFF
.,TRBV27,.,TRBJ1-2,TGTGCCACTGGGAGCCGGGACGGATCGTACTATGGCTACACCTTC,CATGSRDGSYYGYTF
.,TRBV27,.,TRBJ2-7,TGTGCCAGCAGTTTTAAAGGCCGGCACGAGCAGTACTTC,CASSFKGRHEQYF
.,TRBV13,.,TRBJ1-1,TGTGCCAGCAGTTTCGGGACAAACACTGAAGCTTTCTTT,CASSFGTNTEAFF
.,TRBV10-3,once,TRBJ2-2,TGTGCCATCATGGTAGCAACGAACACCGGGGAGCTGTTTTTT,CAIMVATNTGELFF
TRBD1,TRBV3-1/TRBV3-2,.,TRBJ1-6,TGTGCCAGCAGCGAACAGGGGAGGTATAATTCACCCCTCCACTTT,CASSEQGRYNSPLHF
TRBD1,TRBV19,.,TRBJ1-5,TGTGCCAGTAGTACAAGCTCGGACAGGTGGGGGAATCAGCCCCAGCATTTT,CASSTSSDRWGNQPQHF
.,TRBV12-3/TRBV12-4,.,TRBJ1-1,TGTGCCAGCACGATAGGGGTGAACACTGAAGCTTTCTTT,CASTIGVNTEAFF
.,TRBV7-6,.,TRBJ1-4,TGTGCCAGCAGCTTAGGGGGCTTAAAGACAACTAATGAAAAACTGTTTTTT,CASSLGGLKTTNEKLFF
TRBD1,TRBV3-1/TRBV3-2,.,TRBJ2-5,TGTGCCAGCAGCCCTCCAGTAGGGGGCTTGGGGGAGACCCAGTACTTC,CASSPPVGGLGETQYF
.,TRBV5-1,.,TRBJ1-1,TGCGCCAGCAGCCCAAGTTCAGCGGGGGACACTGAAGCTTTCTTT,CASSPSSAGDTEAFF
.,TRBV7-3,.,TRBJ2-1,TGTGCCAGCAGCTCCAAACAGAGGAGCTCCTACAATGAGCAGTTCTTC,CASSSKQRSSYNEQFF
.,TRBV29-1,.,TRBJ1-3,TGCAGCGTTGAAGGGACACCAAACACCATATATTTT,CSVEGTPNTIYF
.,TRBV12-3/TRBV12-4,few,TRBJ1-3,TGTGCCAGCAGTCCCCGCTCTGGAAACACCATATATTTT,CASSPRSGNTIYF
TRBD1,TRBV6-2/TRBV6-3,.,TRBJ1-1,TGTGCCAGCAGTTACTCGAGACAGGGGGCCTTGAACACTGAAGCTTTCTTT,CASSYSRQGALNTEAFF